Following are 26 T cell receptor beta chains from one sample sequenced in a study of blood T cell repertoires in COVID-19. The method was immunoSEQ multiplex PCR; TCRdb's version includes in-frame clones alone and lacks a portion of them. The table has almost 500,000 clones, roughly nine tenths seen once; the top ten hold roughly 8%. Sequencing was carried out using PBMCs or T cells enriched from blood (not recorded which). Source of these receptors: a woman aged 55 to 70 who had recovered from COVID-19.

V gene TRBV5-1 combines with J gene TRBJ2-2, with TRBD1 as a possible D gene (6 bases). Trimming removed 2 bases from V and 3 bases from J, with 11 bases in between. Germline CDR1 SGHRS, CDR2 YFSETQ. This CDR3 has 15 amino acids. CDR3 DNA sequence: TGCGCCAGCAGCTTAACACAGGGAGACACCGGGGAGCTGTTTTTT. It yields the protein CASSLTQGDTGELFF.

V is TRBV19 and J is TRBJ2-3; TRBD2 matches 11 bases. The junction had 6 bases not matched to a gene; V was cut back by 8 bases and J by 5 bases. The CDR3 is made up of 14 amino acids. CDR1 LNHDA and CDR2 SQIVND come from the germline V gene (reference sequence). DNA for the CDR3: TGTGCCAGTTTAGCGGGGGGGCCCGGAGATACGCAGTATTTT. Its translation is CASLAGGPGDTQYF.

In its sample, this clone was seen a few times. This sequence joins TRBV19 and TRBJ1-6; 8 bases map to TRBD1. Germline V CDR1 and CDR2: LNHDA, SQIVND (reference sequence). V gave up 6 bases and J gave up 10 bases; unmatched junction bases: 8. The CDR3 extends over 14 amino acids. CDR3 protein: CASRRTGRSSPLHF. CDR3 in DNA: TGTGCCAGTAGACGGACAGGGAGGTCCTCACCCCTCCACTTT.

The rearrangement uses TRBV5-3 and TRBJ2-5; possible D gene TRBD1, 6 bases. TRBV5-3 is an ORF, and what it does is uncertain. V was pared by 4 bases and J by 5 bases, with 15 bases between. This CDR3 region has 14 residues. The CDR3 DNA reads TGTGCCAGAAGCCACCTGTCCCAGGGGGAGACCCAGTACTTC. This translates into CARSHLSQGETQYF.

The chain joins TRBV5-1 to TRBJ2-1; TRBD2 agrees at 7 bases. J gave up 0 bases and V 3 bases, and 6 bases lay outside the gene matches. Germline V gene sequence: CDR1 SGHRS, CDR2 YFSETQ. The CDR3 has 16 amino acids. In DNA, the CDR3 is TGCGCCAGCAGCTCCGAAGCGGGGCTCTCCTACAATGAGCAGTTCTTC. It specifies CASSSEAGLSYNEQFF. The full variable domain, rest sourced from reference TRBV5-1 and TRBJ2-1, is KAGVTQTPRYLIKTRGQQVTLSCSPISGHRSVSWYQQTPGQGLQFLFEYFSETQRNKGNFPGRFSGRQFSNSRSEMNVSTLELGDSALYLCASSSEAGLSYNEQFFGPGTRLTVL.

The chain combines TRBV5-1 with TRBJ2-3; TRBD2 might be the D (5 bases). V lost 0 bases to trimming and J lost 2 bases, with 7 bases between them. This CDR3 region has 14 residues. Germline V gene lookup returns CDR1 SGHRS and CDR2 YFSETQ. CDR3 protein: CASSLGGITDTQYF. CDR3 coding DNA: TGCGCCAGCAGCTTGGGAGGGATCACAGATACGCAGTATTTT.

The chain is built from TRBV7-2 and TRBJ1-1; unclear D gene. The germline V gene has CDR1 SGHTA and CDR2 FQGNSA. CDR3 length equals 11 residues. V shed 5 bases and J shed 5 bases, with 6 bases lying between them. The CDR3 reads CASSLKTEAFF. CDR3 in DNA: TGTGCCAGCAGCCTTAAAACTGAAGCTTTCTTT.

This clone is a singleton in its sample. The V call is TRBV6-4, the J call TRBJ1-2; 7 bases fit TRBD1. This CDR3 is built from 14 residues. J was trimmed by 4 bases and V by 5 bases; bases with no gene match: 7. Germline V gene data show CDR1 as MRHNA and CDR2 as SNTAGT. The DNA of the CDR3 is TGTGCCAGCAGTTGGGACAGAAGCGGCTATGGCTACACCTTC. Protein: CASSWDRSGYGYTF.

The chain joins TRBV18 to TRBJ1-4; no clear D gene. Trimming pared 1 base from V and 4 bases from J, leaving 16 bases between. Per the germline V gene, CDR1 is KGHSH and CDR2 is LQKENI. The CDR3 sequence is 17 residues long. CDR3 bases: TGTGCCAGCTCACCACGGCAGGCAGGAGGGTATAATGAAAAACTGTTTTTT. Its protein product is CASSPRQAGGYNEKLFF.

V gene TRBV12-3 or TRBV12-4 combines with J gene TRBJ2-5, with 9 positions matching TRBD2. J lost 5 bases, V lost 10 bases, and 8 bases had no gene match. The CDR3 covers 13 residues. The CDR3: CATKRGAGETQYF. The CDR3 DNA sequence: TGTGCCACCAAGCGGGGGGCAGGTGAGACCCAGTACTTC.

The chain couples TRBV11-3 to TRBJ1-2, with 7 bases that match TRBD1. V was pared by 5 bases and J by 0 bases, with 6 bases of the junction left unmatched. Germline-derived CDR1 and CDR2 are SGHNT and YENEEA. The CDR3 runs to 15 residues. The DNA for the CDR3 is TGTGCCAGCAGCGACCACAGGGGAGCTAACTATGGCTACACCTTC. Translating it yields CASSDHRGANYGYTF.

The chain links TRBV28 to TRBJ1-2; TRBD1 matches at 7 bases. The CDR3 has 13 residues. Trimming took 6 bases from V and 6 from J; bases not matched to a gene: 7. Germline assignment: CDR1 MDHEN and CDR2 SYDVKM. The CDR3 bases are TGTGCCAGCAGCCTGACAGGGTTCAATGGCTACACCTTC. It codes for CASSLTGFNGYTF.

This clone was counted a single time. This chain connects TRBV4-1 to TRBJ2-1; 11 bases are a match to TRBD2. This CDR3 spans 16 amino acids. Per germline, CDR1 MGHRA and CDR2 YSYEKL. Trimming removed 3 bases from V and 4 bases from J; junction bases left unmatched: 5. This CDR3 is CASSHDGTSGYNEQFF. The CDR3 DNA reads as TGCGCCAGCAGCCACGACGGGACTAGCGGTTACAATGAGCAGTTCTTC.

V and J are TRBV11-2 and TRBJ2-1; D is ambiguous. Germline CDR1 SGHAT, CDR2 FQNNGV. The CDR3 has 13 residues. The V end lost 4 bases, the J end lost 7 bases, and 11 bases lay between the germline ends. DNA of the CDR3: TGTGCCAGCAGCTACCTACTAAGTAATGAGCAGTTCTTC. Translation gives CASSYLLSNEQFF. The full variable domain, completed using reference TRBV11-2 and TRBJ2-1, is EAGVAQSPRYKIIEKRQSVAFWCNPISGHATLYWYQQILGQGPKLLIQFQNNGVVDDSQLPKDRFSAERLKGVDSTLKIQPAKLEDSAVYLCASSYLLSNEQFFGPGTRLTVL.

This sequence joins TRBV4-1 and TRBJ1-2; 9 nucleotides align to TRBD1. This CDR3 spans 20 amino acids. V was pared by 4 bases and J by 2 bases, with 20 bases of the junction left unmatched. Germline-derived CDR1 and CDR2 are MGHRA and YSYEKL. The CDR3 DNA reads TGCGCCAGCAGCCCCCAGCTTCTTTCCCATACAGGGGGCGCAAACTATGGCTACACCTTC. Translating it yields CASSPQLLSHTGGANYGYTF.

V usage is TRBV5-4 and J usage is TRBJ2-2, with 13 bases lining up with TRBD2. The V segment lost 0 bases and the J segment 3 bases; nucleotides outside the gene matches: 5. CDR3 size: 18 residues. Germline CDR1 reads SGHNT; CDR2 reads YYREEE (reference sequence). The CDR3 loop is CASSLALAGGLYTGELFF. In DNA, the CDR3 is TGTGCCAGCAGCTTGGCACTAGCGGGGGGGCTTTACACCGGGGAGCTGTTTTTT.

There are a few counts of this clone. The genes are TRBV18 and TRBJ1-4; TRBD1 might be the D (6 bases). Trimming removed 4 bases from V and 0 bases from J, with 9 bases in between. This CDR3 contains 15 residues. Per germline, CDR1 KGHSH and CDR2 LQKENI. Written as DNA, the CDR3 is TGTGCCAGCTCACAACAGGGTGCAACTAATGAAAAACTGTTTTTT. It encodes CASSQQGATNEKLFF.

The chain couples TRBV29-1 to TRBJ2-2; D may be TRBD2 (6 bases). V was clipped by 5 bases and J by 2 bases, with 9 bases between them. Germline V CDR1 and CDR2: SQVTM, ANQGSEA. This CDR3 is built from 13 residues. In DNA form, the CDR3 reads TGCAGCGTTCGGGAGCTTAACACCGGGGAGCTGTTTTTT. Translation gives CSVRELNTGELFF.

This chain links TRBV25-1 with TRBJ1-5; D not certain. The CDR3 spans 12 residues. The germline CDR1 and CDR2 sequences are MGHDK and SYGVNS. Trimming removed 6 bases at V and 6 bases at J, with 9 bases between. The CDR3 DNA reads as TGTGCCAGCAGCCTCGGGAGTCAGCCCCAGCATTTT. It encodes CASSLGSQPQHF.

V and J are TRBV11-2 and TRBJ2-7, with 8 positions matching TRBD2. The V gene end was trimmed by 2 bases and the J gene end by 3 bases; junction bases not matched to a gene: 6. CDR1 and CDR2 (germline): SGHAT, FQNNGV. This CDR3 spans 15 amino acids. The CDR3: CASSLSSGGLYEQYF. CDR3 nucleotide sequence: TGTGCCAGCAGCTTATCCAGCGGGGGTCTCTACGAGCAGTACTTC.

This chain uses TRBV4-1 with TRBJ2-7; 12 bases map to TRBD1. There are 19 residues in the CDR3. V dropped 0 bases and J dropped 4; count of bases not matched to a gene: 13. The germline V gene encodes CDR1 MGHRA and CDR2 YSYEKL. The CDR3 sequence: CASSQERDRDRGLRYEQYF. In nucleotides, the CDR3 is TGCGCCAGCAGCCAAGAAAGAGACCGGGACAGGGGGCTCCGGTACGAGCAGTACTTC.

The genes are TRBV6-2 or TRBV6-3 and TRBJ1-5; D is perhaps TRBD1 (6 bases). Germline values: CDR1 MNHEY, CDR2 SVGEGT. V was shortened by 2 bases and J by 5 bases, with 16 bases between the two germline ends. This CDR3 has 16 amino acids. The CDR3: CASSYGGVGGYQPQHF. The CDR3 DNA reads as TGTGCCAGCAGTTACGGGGGCGTCGGGGGGTATCAGCCCCAGCATTTT.

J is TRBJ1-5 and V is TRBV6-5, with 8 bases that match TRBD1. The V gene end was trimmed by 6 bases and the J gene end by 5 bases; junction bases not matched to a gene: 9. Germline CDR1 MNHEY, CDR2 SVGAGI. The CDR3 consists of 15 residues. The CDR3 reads CASRVTGGRDQPQHF. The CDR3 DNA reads TGTGCCAGCAGAGTAACAGGGGGAAGGGATCAGCCCCAGCATTTT.

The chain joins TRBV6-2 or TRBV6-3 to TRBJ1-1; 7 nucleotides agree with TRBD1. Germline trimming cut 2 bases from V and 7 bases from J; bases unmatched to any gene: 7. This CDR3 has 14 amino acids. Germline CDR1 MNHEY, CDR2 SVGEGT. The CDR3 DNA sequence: TGTGCCAGCAGTTACCTCGGTTGGGACAGTGAAGCTTTCTTT. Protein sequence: CASSYLGWDSEAFF.

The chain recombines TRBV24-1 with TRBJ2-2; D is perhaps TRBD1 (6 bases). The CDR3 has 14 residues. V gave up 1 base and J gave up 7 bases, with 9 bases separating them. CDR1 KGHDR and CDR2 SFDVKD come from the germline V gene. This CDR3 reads CATSDLNRDGELFF. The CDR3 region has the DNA TGTGCCACCAGTGATTTAAACAGGGACGGGGAGCTGTTTTTT.

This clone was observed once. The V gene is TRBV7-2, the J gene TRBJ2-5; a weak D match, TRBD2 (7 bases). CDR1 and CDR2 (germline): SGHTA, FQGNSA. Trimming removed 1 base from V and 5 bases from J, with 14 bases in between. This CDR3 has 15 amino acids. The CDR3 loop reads CASSLEGGGDETQYF. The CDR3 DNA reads TGTGCCAGCAGCTTAGAAGGGGGAGGGGATGAGACCCAGTACTTC.